The clone carrying this TCR beta chain came up many times. No antigen is known for it. It was considered stable Graves' hyperthyroidism when ophthalmopathy did not progress within 18 months. The CDR3 covers 16 residues. Trimming at V came to 3 bases and at J to 5 bases, leaving 8 bases not matched to a gene. Germline CDR1 reads MNHEY; CDR2 reads SMNVEV (reference sequence). TCR beta CDR3 regions were amplified from RNA transcripts. The HTBI primer set served for first-round RT-PCR of the TCR CDR3. MiXCR, run by TCRdb on the multiplex PCR reads, gives a single entry per CDR3 protein. The table lists about 560,000 distinct CDR3 sequences, around 15% of them singletons. This record comes from a study of T cells in Graves' hyperthyroidism and ophthalmopathy. Study results and caveats: Ophthalmopathy could be told apart from stable hyperthyroidism with a 13 V-J model.

The sequencing sample was made of blood. The clonotype comes from a woman in her 40s with Graves' hyperthyroidism. The chain carries TRBV27 and TRBJ2-5; TRBD2 matches at 11 bases. The CDR3 is CASSFSGRAAGETQYF. Written as DNA, the CDR3 is TGTGCCAGCAGTTTTAGCGGGAGGGCCGCCGGGGAGACCCAGTACTTC.